These 9 T cell receptor beta chains came from one sample sequenced in a study of T cells after posttransplantation cyclophosphamide. The assay was immunoSEQ multiplex PCR, and TCRdb's table has in-frame clones only and misses some. The data show tens of thousands of clones, with none appearing a single time. The specimen sequenced was PBMCs. The receptors stem from a woman aged 55-75 years in good health, CMV-negative, and a related stem cell transplant donor.

This clone was observed at least ten times. This rearrangement joins TRBV23-1 to TRBJ2-7; D is ambiguous. TRBV23-1 is an ORF; its function is uncertain. Trimming took off 2 bases at V and 4 bases at J, with 21 bases between the two ends. The CDR3 runs 17 residues. CDR3 bases: TGCGCCAGCAGTCAAACCCTTCCATCCCAACGAAGGTACGAGCAGTACTTC. This translates into CASSQTLPSQRRYEQYF.

This clone was seen many times. The chain recombines TRBV5-1 with TRBJ1-1, with a possible D match to TRBD1 (5 bases). The V and J ends lost 4 bases and 4 bases respectively, with 8 bases between them. Germline V CDR1 and CDR2: SGHRS, YFSETQ. This CDR3 is 12 amino acids long. CDR3: CASSGGGTEAFF. CDR3 nucleotides: TGCGCCAGCAGCGGGGGGGGCACTGAAGCTTTCTTT.

This clone was seen at least ten times. V is TRBV6-6 and J is TRBJ1-6; D is unresolved. The ends were cut back, 9 bases at V and 8 bases at J, with 14 bases in the middle. This CDR3 comprises 13 residues. Germline V gene data show CDR1 as MNHNY and CDR2 as SVGAGI (reference sequence). The CDR3 DNA is TGTGCCAGTAGGGTCCAGGTTGATTCACCCCTCCACTTT. This gives the protein CASRVQVDSPLHF.

This clone was observed many times. The genes are TRBV5-8 and TRBJ2-7, with 7 bases identical to TRBD1. After removal of 0 bases from V and 4 bases from J, the junction contained 7 bases not matched to a gene. Germline V gene lookup returns CDR1 SGHTS and CDR2 YDEGEE. CDR3 length: 15 residues. The CDR3 DNA sequence: TGTGCCAGCAGCTTGGCCGGGACAGTTTTTTACGAGCAGTACTTC. Protein sequence: CASSLAGTVFYEQYF.

J is TRBJ1-5 and V is TRBV6-1; 8 positions match TRBD1. The CDR3 is 16 residues long. Germline V gene lookup returns CDR1 MNHNS and CDR2 SASEGT. The V segment lost 4 bases and the J segment 0 bases; nucleotides outside the gene matches: 5. CDR3 sequence: CASSGTGYPSNQPQHF. As DNA, the CDR3 is TGTGCCAGCAGTGGGACAGGGTATCCTAGCAATCAGCCCCAGCATTTT.

This clone was seen repeatedly, ten times or more. The chain has TRBV7-8 and TRBJ1-3; the D gene is possibly TRBD1 (5 bases). V was trimmed by 5 bases and J by 3 bases, leaving 11 bases between them. The CDR3 totals 14 residues. CDR1 and CDR2 (germline): SGHVS, FQNEAQ. The CDR3 nucleotides read TGTGCCAGCAGCCCTAGGGGTAGTGGAAACACCATATATTTT. It translates to CASSPRGSGNTIYF. Looking up the rest from reference TRBV7-8 and TRBJ1-3 gives the full variable domain: GAGVSQSPRYKVAKRGQDVALRCDPISGHVSLFWYQQALGQGPEFLTYFQNEAQLDKSGLPSDRFFAERPEGSVSTLKIQRTQQEDSAVYLCASSPRGSGNTIYFGEGSWLTVV.

This clone was detected many times. V and J are TRBV6-5 and TRBJ1-2; 7 bases line up with TRBD1. V trimming: 6 bases; J trimming: 10 bases; junction bases outside the gene matches: 5. The V gene's germline CDR1 is MNHEY and CDR2 SVGAGI. This CDR3 comprises 11 residues. The CDR3 region is CASRGTVLYTF. DNA for the CDR3: TGTGCCAGCAGGGGGACAGTACTCTACACCTTC.

This chain joins TRBV5-1 and TRBJ2-3; 10 nucleotides agree with TRBD2. This CDR3 has 17 residues. Germline CDR1 is SGHRS and CDR2 is YFSETQ. J was trimmed by 2 bases and V by 0 bases; bases with no gene match: 6. CDR3 loop: CASSLGIAGGLTDTQYF. In DNA, the CDR3 is TGCGCCAGCAGCTTGGGGATAGCGGGGGGCCTCACAGATACGCAGTATTTT.

This clone was picked up a small number of times. V gene TRBV30 combines with J gene TRBJ1-5; 8 positions match TRBD1. V gave up 2 bases and J gave up 6 bases; unmatched junction bases: 21. The CDR3 length is 19 residues. CDR1 GTSNPN and CDR2 SVGIG come from the germline V gene (reference sequence). CDR3 sequence: CAWSTTTGGGRFIGQPQHF. The CDR3 bases are TGTGCCTGGAGTACAACAACAGGGGGTGGACGGTTTATTGGTCAGCCCCAGCATTTT. The variable domain in full, with the rest retrieved from reference TRBV30 and TRBJ1-5, is SQTIHQWPATLVQPVGSPLSLECTVEGTSNPNLYWYRQAAGRGLQLLFYSVGIGQISSEVPQNLSASRPQDRQFILSSKKLLLSDSGFYLCAWSTTTGGGRFIGQPQHFGDGTRLSIL.